A single sample is the source of the 20 T cell receptor beta chains below, sequenced in a study of graft-versus-host responses after intestinal transplantation. TCRdb's copy holds only in-frame clones and misses some; the assay was immunoSEQ multiplex PCR. This table has several thousand clones, roughly 31% appearing once. Sequenced material: alloreactive CD4+ T cells from a mixed lymphocyte reaction culture, taken before intestinal transplant. Subset specified: CFSE-low proliferating T cells sorted from roughly six-day pre-transplant mixed lymphocyte reaction (GvH or HvG direction). The receptors derive from a human patient who received an intestinal transplant.

This clone was seen only a few times. The chain has TRBV30 and TRBJ2-1, with 7 bases identical to TRBD2. V dropped 3 bases and J dropped 3; count of bases not matched to a gene: 2. This CDR3 is built from 13 residues. Germline-derived CDR1 and CDR2 are GTSNPN and SVGIG (reference sequence). CDR3 in amino acids: CAWSRTSYNEQFF. The CDR3 nucleotides read TGTGCCTGGAGCAGGACTAGCTACAATGAGCAGTTCTTC.

This clone was observed a handful of times. The chain carries TRBV20-1 and TRBJ2-7; TRBD1 aligns across 7 bases. Per germline, CDR1 DFQATT and CDR2 SNEGSKA (reference sequence). Trimming took 7 bases from V and 2 from J; bases not matched to a gene: 2. The CDR3 is 11 residues long. The CDR3 here is CSGQGPYEQYF. In DNA, the CDR3 is TGCAGTGGACAGGGCCCCTACGAGCAGTACTTC.

This chain connects TRBV6-6 to TRBJ2-7; perhaps TRBD1 as D (5 bases). V lost 3 bases to trimming and J lost 3 bases, with 15 bases between them. The germline V gene has CDR1 MNHNY and CDR2 SVGAGI (reference sequence). This CDR3 has 15 amino acids. The CDR3 nucleotides are TGTGCCAGCAGTTATGGGGCAGGGATCCTCTACGAGCAGTACTTC. Translating it yields CASSYGAGILYEQYF.

This clone was counted once. The chain carries TRBV5-1 and TRBJ2-1, with 7 nucleotides matching TRBD2. In germline, CDR1 is SGHRS, CDR2 YFSETQ. The length of the CDR3 is 17 residues. The ends lost 4 bases at V and 4 bases at J; junction bases unmatched: 14. For the CDR3, the DNA is TGCGCCAGCAGCCCCCGGAGTTTAACGGGAGGATACAATGAGCAGTTCTTC. This translates into CASSPRSLTGGYNEQFF.

The CDR3 here is CASSLRTGLEQFF. The CDR3 DNA is TGTGCCAGCAGCCTACGGACAGGGCTTGAGCAGTTCTTC. The rearrangement uses TRBV7-2 and TRBJ2-1, with 8 bases matching TRBD1. The germline V gene encodes CDR1 SGHTA and CDR2 FQGNSA. After removal of 5 bases from V and 9 bases from J, the junction contained 6 bases not matched to a gene. The CDR3 extends over 13 amino acids.

The chain employs TRBV6-6 and TRBJ2-1; 7 bases are a match to TRBD1. This CDR3 is 14 amino acids long. Germline CDR1 and CDR2: MNHNY and SVGAGI (reference sequence). V gave up 9 bases and J gave up 5 bases; unmatched junction bases: 10. The CDR3 loop reads CARNPGQLNNEQFF. CDR3 bases: TGTGCCAGGAACCCGGGACAGCTGAACAATGAGCAGTTCTTC.

The V and J genes are TRBV15 and TRBJ2-7; 10 nucleotides agree with TRBD2. The CDR3 loop spans 16 amino acids. J lost 1 base, V lost 0 bases, and 3 bases had no gene match. Germline CDR1 and CDR2: LNHNV and YYDKDF (reference sequence). CDR3 nucleotide sequence: TGTGCCACCAGCAGAGACCAGCGGGAGGGGTCCTACGAGCAGTACTTC. Protein sequence: CATSRDQREGSYEQYF.

This CDR3 is CASSYRQGGLGEQYF. CDR3 DNA: TGTGCCAGCAGTTACAGGCAGGGGGGTTTGGGTGAGCAGTACTTC. The chain employs TRBV6-5 and TRBJ2-7; maybe TRBD1 (7 bases). There are 15 residues in the CDR3. Germline values: CDR1 MNHEY, CDR2 SVGAGI. V lost 2 bases and J lost 7, with 18 bases in between.

This clone came up a few times. The gene calls are TRBV5-4 and TRBJ2-3, with D possibly matching TRBD1 (6 bases). The length of the CDR3 is 15 residues. Germline CDR1 SGHNT, CDR2 YYREEE (reference sequence). With 5 bases removed from V and 0 bases from J, the gap between germline ends came to 13 bases. The CDR3 here is CASRRDTASTDTQYF. In nucleotides, the CDR3 is TGTGCCAGCAGAAGGGACACCGCTAGCACAGATACGCAGTATTTT.

The chain uses TRBV6-5 and TRBJ1-5; D might be TRBD1 (6 bases). CDR3 length: 15 amino acids. Trimming stripped 6 bases from V and 2 bases from J, with 14 bases between. Germline-derived CDR1 and CDR2 are MNHEY and SVGAGI. The CDR3 loop is CASRTQGSGNQPQHF. The CDR3 bases are TGTGCCAGCAGGACACAGGGCAGTGGCAATCAGCCCCAGCATTTT.

This clone was seen a few times. J is TRBJ2-2 and V is TRBV4-2; D call uncertain. The germline V and J ends were trimmed by 1 base and 2 bases, with 8 bases remaining between them. The CDR3 is 15 residues long. The germline CDR1 and CDR2 sequences are LGHNA and YNFKEQ. CDR3 amino acids: CASSQVEINTGELFF. For the CDR3, the DNA is TGTGCCAGCAGCCAAGTTGAGATCAACACCGGGGAGCTGTTTTTT.

The chain uses TRBV7-2 and TRBJ2-5; D is possibly TRBD2 (6 bases). Trimming shortened V by 5 bases and J by 7 bases, and 14 bases separated the two germline ends. The CDR3 spans 13 residues. The V gene's germline CDR1 is SGHTA and CDR2 FQGNSA. CDR3 nucleotide sequence: TGTGCCAGCAGCCCTTTAAGGAGGGGGACCCAGTACTTC. Its protein is CASSPLRRGTQYF. Combining the CDR3 with reference TRBV7-2 and TRBJ2-5 gives the whole variable domain GAGVSQSPSNKVTEKGKDVELRCDPISGHTALYWYRQSLGQGLEFLIYFQGNSAPDKSGLPSDRFSAERTGGSVSTLTIQRTQQEDSAVYLCASSPLRRGTQYFGPGTRLLVL.

This rearrangement joins TRBV2 to TRBJ2-6, with 7 bases aligning to TRBD1. Germline-derived CDR1 and CDR2 are SNHLY and FYNNEI. The CDR3 loop spans 14 amino acids. The J segment lost 4 bases and the V segment lost 4 bases, leaving 1 base of the junction unmatched. This chain's CDR3 is CASSARGGANVLTF. The CDR3 nucleotides read TGTGCCAGCAGTGCCAGGGGGGGGGCCAACGTCCTGACTTTC.

V and J are TRBV28 and TRBJ1-5; D is possibly TRBD1 (5 bases). Per the germline V gene, CDR1 is MDHEN and CDR2 is SYDVKM. V lost 6 bases to trimming and J lost 2 bases, with 14 bases between them. CDR3 length equals 15 residues. CDR3: CASRGGGTGNQPQHF. CDR3 bases: TGTGCCAGCAGGGGGGGAGGGACTGGCAATCAGCCCCAGCATTTT.

This chain joins TRBV5-1 and TRBJ2-2; D call uncertain. CDR1 and CDR2 from the germline V gene are SGHRS and YFSETQ. V was trimmed by 7 bases and J by 1 base, leaving 11 bases between them. This CDR3 spans 14 amino acids. CDR3 sequence: CASGVAGNTGELFF. The CDR3 nucleotides are TGCGCCAGCGGAGTGGCCGGGAACACCGGGGAGCTGTTTTTT. The full variable domain, in which reference TRBV5-1 and TRBJ2-2 provide the parts outside the CDR3, is KAGVTQTPRYLIKTRGQQVTLSCSPISGHRSVSWYQQTPGQGLQFLFEYFSETQRNKGNFPGRFSGRQFSNSRSEMNVSTLELGDSALYLCASGVAGNTGELFFGEGSRLTVL.

The chain couples TRBV11-2 to TRBJ1-6, with TRBD1 matching 10 bases. Trimming cost V 5 bases and J 6 bases; bases outside gene matches: 10. The germline CDR1 and CDR2 sequences are SGHAT and FQNNGV. CDR3 length: 17 residues. The CDR3 sequence: CASSQEGTGAFNSPLHF. DNA of the CDR3: TGTGCCAGCAGCCAGGAGGGGACAGGGGCTTTTAATTCACCCCTCCACTTT.

The rearrangement links TRBV18 to TRBJ2-6; tentative D call: TRBD1 (5 bases). CDR3 size: 15 residues. V was pared by 4 bases and J by 4 bases, with 11 bases between. Germline CDR1 and CDR2: KGHSH and LQKENI. The CDR3 DNA reads as TGTGCCAGCTCACAGGGGCAAGCGGGGGCCAACGTCCTGACTTTC. Amino acids: CASSQGQAGANVLTF.

This clone was seen a handful of times. The J gene is TRBJ2-1, the V gene TRBV6-1; 13 bases are shared with TRBD2. The germline V gene encodes CDR1 MNHNS and CDR2 SASEGT. With 6 bases clipped from V and 8 bases from J, the junction kept 7 bases outside the gene matches. The CDR3 length is 15 residues. In DNA, the CDR3 is TGTGCCAGCAGCGTCGACGGACTAGCGGGAGATGAGCAGTTCTTC. Translating gives CASSVDGLAGDEQFF.

The genes are TRBV6-1 and TRBJ1-4, with D possibly matching TRBD1 (5 bases). Trimming left V 6 bases short and J 6 bases short, with 17 bases between. Germline CDR1 MNHNS, CDR2 SASEGT. The CDR3 runs 15 residues. The CDR3: CASRTTTSGYEKLFF. In DNA form, the CDR3 reads TGTGCCAGCAGGACGACAACCTCAGGGTATGAAAAACTGTTTTTT.

The chain employs TRBV21-1 and TRBJ1-5; TRBD1 is the table's D call, not checked against the DNA. TRBV21-1 has pseudogene status. The CDR3 extends over 15 amino acids. CDR3 loop: CASSKDRDINQPQHF. The CDR3 DNA reads as TGTGCCAGCAGCAAAGATCGGGACATCAATCAGCCCCAGCATTTT.